This TCR beta chain was identified during a study of cytotoxic CD8 clonotypes in ibrutinib-treated CLL. The wider study: The taking of response samples occurred after a median approximately twelve months of treatment, with a range of 6 to 36.

Some clones are missing from TCRdb's copy, which holds only in-frame ones; the method was immunoSEQ multiplex PCR. Here the sample spans under 200,000 clones, 84% being singletons. CDR3 size: 16 residues. Trimming cost V 3 bases and J 1 base, with 16 bases left between them. Germline CDR1 KGHSH, CDR2 LQKENI. This sample comprised PBMCs, obtained after 24 months of ibrutinib treatment. The TCR comes from a human donor with chronic lymphocytic leukemia. The V gene is TRBV18, the J gene TRBJ2-7; weak D call: TRBD1 (5 bases). The CDR3 reads CASSPLNFQGSYEQYF. The CDR3 nucleotides read TGTGCCAGCTCACCCTTAAATTTCCAGGGATCCTACGAGCAGTACTTC.